Shown below are 20 T cell receptor beta chains from a single sample sequenced in a study of blood T cell repertoires in COVID-19. Sequencing used immunoSEQ multiplex PCR; TCRdb keeps in-frame clones, though not all of them. The profile covers more than 150,000 clones, with roughly 81% appearing a single time and less than 15% taken by the ten largest. Sequenced sample: peripheral blood. The receptors shown here come from an elderly woman with COVID-19, enrolled during active disease.

The chain carries TRBV6-5 and TRBJ2-3, with D perhaps TRBD1 (5 bases). In germline, CDR1 is MNHEY, CDR2 SVGAGI. CDR3 length: 12 amino acids. CDR3 sequence reads: CAVGRVVDTQYF. The CDR3 DNA reads TGTGCGGTGGGCAGGGTTGTGGATACGCAGTATTTT.

V usage is TRBV7-2 and J usage is TRBJ2-3, with 8 nucleotides matching TRBD2. Trimming took 5 bases from V and 7 from J; bases not matched to a gene: 8. This CDR3 is 14 amino acids long. The V gene's germline CDR1 is SGHTA and CDR2 FQGNSA. The CDR3 is CASSPESGRHTQYF. The CDR3 DNA follows: TGTGCCAGCAGCCCCGAAAGCGGGAGACATACGCAGTATTTT.

The chain combines TRBV11-1 with TRBJ1-1; D is possibly TRBD1 (5 bases). This CDR3 spans 14 amino acids. V lost 4 bases and J 3 bases, leaving 12 bases between the germline ends. CDR1 is SGHAT, CDR2 FQDESV, per germline (reference sequence). The CDR3 is CASSWTPGDTEAFF. The CDR3 region has the DNA TGTGCCAGCAGCTGGACCCCGGGGGACACTGAAGCTTTCTTT. Variable domain in full (rest from reference TRBV11-1 and TRBJ1-1): EAEVAQSPRYKITEKSQAVAFWCDPISGHATLYWYRQILGQGPELLVQFQDESVVDDSQLPKDRFSAERLKGVDSTLKIQPAELGDSAMYLCASSWTPGDTEAFFGQGTRLTVV.

This sequence joins TRBV6-1 and TRBJ2-1; 11 nucleotides match TRBD2. V was pared by 5 bases and J by 5 bases, with 5 bases of the junction left unmatched. The CDR3 sequence is 15 residues long. The V gene's germline CDR1 is MNHNS and CDR2 SASEGT. As DNA, the CDR3 is TGTGCCAGCAGTTGGACTAGCGGGTATGACAATGAGCAGTTCTTC. Translation: CASSWTSGYDNEQFF.

The rearrangement links TRBV4-3 to TRBJ2-7; D ambiguous. From germline, CDR1 is LGHNA and CDR2 YSLEER. The V end lost 0 bases, the J end lost 0 bases, and 9 bases lay between the germline ends. The CDR3 has 15 amino acids. Here the CDR3 DNA reads TGCGCCAGCAGCCAAGATTATTCCCTCTCCTACGAGCAGTACTTC. This encodes CASSQDYSLSYEQYF.

The chain employs TRBV5-8 and TRBJ2-3, with 9 bases lining up with TRBD2. The CDR3 is 12 amino acids. Trimming cost V 4 bases and J 10 bases; bases outside gene matches: 4. The germline V gene encodes CDR1 SGHTS and CDR2 YDEGEE. The CDR3 reads CASSARLAAQYF. The CDR3 DNA reads TGTGCCAGCAGCGCTCGACTAGCGGCGCAGTATTTT.

The DNA of the CDR3 is TGTGCCAGCTCAGGGGCGCCGGGCTATGGCTACACCTTC. This codes for CASSGAPGYGYTF. The gene calls are TRBV18 and TRBJ1-2, with a tentative D call TRBD1 (5 bases). Germline V gives CDR1 KGHSH, CDR2 LQKENI. V was cut by 5 bases and J by 4 bases, with 11 bases left in between. The CDR3 contains 13 residues.

The chain recombines TRBV2 with TRBJ1-1, with D unclear. The CDR3 has 12 residues. CDR1 is SNHLY and CDR2 is FYNNEI in the germline V gene. V lost 6 bases to trimming and J lost 5 bases, with 10 bases between them. The CDR3, as DNA: TGTGCCAGCAGAGAGGGTTTAACTGAAGCTTTCTTT. The encoded protein is CASREGLTEAFF. Together with reference TRBV2 and TRBJ1-1, the CDR3 gives the full variable domain: EPEVTQTPSHQVTQMGQEVILRCVPISNHLYFYWYRQILGQKVEFLVSFYNNEISEKSEIFDDQFSVERPDGSNFTLKIRSTKLEDSAMYFCASREGLTEAFFGQGTRLTVV.

This clone has a single count. The V call is TRBV19, the J call TRBJ1-2; D perhaps matches TRBD1 (6 bases). This CDR3 comprises 12 residues. V was trimmed by 3 bases and J by 8 bases, leaving 10 bases between them. Germline V gene lookup returns CDR1 LNHDA and CDR2 SQIVND (reference sequence). In nucleotides, the CDR3 is TGTGCCAGTAGTATGGGGGCGCTCGGCTACACCTTC. Translation gives CASSMGALGYTF.

The chain recombines TRBV27 with TRBJ1-1, with D maybe TRBD1 (5 bases). The CDR3 loop spans 15 amino acids. CDR1 and CDR2 (germline): MNHEY, SMNVEV (reference sequence). V was shortened by 3 bases and J by 4 bases, with 15 bases between the two germline ends. CDR3 loop: CASSFGRWQGTEAFF. Here the CDR3 DNA reads TGTGCCAGCAGTTTTGGCAGATGGCAGGGCACTGAAGCTTTCTTT.

This clone showed up just a few times. The chain uses TRBV5-6 and TRBJ1-2; 10 positions agree with TRBD1. The junction had 7 bases not matched to a gene; V was cut back by 5 bases and J by 9 bases. The CDR3 has 13 residues. Germline V gives CDR1 SGHDT, CDR2 YYEEEE. The CDR3 sequence: CASSSGTGERYTF. CDR3 DNA: TGTGCCAGCAGTTCCGGGACAGGGGAACGCTACACCTTC.

The chain combines TRBV6-6 with TRBJ1-1, with 12 bases matching TRBD1. The V gene's germline CDR1 is MNHNY and CDR2 SVGAGI (reference sequence). The trim removed 6 bases at V and 3 bases at J, leaving 8 bases unmatched. CDR3 size: 16 residues. The CDR3 nucleotides are TGTGCCAGCAGCGCTGGGACAGGGGGCGCGGACACTGAAGCTTTCTTT. Translating gives CASSAGTGGADTEAFF.

This clone was observed a single time. The rearrangement links TRBV4-2 to TRBJ1-5; a weak D match, TRBD1 (6 bases). Germline values: CDR1 LGHNA, CDR2 YNFKEQ. Trimming stripped 5 bases from V and 2 bases from J, with 13 bases between. The CDR3 is made up of 15 amino acids. The CDR3 nucleotides read TGTGCCAGCAGCACCCACAGGGAACGCAATCAGCCCCAGCATTTT. This encodes CASSTHRERNQPQHF.

The J gene is TRBJ2-5, the V gene TRBV2; TRBD2 agrees at 8 bases. There are 14 residues in the CDR3. Germline CDR1 SNHLY, CDR2 FYNNEI. After removal of 3 bases from V and 1 base from J, the junction contained 1 base not matched to a gene. The CDR3 DNA reads as TGTGCCAGCAGTGAGGGGACTAGCCAAGAGACCCAGTACTTC. Protein: CASSEGTSQETQYF.

The V and J genes are TRBV7-2 and TRBJ2-7; a possible D gene is TRBD2 (5 bases). Between the trimmed V and J ends, which lost 1 base and 3 bases, there was a span of 13 bases. This CDR3 is built from 15 residues. Germline V gene lookup returns CDR1 SGHTA and CDR2 FQGNSA. The CDR3: CASSLVRTLDYEQYF. CDR3 coding DNA: TGTGCCAGCAGCTTAGTGCGAACACTAGACTACGAGCAGTACTTC.

The rearrangement links TRBV2 to TRBJ1-1; TRBD1 aligns across 8 bases. V shed 6 bases, J shed 3 bases, and the junction held 3 bases outside the gene matches. CDR1 and CDR2 (germline): SNHLY, FYNNEI. The CDR3 spans 13 residues. The CDR3 DNA is TGTGCCAGCAGCACGGACAGGGACACTGAAGCTTTCTTT. Its translation is CASSTDRDTEAFF. The full variable domain, rest sourced from reference TRBV2 and TRBJ1-1, is EPEVTQTPSHQVTQMGQEVILRCVPISNHLYFYWYRQILGQKVEFLVSFYNNEISEKSEIFDDQFSVERPDGSNFTLKIRSTKLEDSAMYFCASSTDRDTEAFFGQGTRLTVV.

Written as DNA, the CDR3 is TGTGCCAGTAGACCCACCACAGGGGGCGGTGGCTACACCTTC. Protein product: CASRPTTGGGGYTF. The gene calls are TRBV19 and TRBJ1-2; 9 bases match TRBD1. Trimming took 6 bases from V and 7 from J; bases not matched to a gene: 9. In germline, CDR1 is LNHDA, CDR2 SQIVND (reference sequence). The CDR3 sequence is 14 residues long.

The J gene is TRBJ2-1, the V gene TRBV29-1, with 7 bases matching TRBD1. The CDR3 has 15 amino acids. The germline gives CDR1 SQVTM, CDR2 ANQGSEA. V was clipped by 5 bases and J by 0 bases; unmatched bases: 7. The CDR3 is CSVWDSQSSYNEQFF. CDR3 DNA sequence: TGCAGCGTTTGGGACAGTCAAAGCTCCTACAATGAGCAGTTCTTC.

This clone has only a few counts. The genes are TRBV29-1 and TRBJ1-2; 8 bases are a match to TRBD1. V lost 4 bases, J lost 8 bases, and 12 bases stayed unmatched. This CDR3 is 14 amino acids long. Germline CDR1 SQVTM, CDR2 ANQGSEA. CDR3 in DNA: TGCAGCGTTGGTTCCGGACAGGGTATCGGGGGCTACACCTTC. It translates to CSVGSGQGIGGYTF.

The V call is TRBV6-2 or TRBV6-3, the J call TRBJ2-7; TRBD1 matches at 11 bases. Germline V lookup: CDR1 MNHEY, CDR2 SVGEGT. The trim removed 4 bases at V and 0 bases at J, leaving 11 bases unmatched. The CDR3 totals 18 residues. The CDR3 protein is CASSSDLHGTGGSYEQYF. The CDR3 coding sequence is TGTGCCAGCAGTTCGGACCTCCATGGGACAGGGGGCTCCTACGAGCAGTACTTC.